This T cell receptor (beta chain) emerged from a study of cytomegalovirus exposure and HLA in healthy donors. Study results and caveats: The study flagged around 160 TCR beta chains as cytomegalovirus-associated. For presence/absence analyses, sequencing depth was assumed to be roughly uniform across donors. In a later analysis, donors in an Asian-associated ancestry cluster reportedly had fewer N-insertions in productive TCRs than the cohort mean.

The germline V and J ends were trimmed by 4 bases and 4 bases, with 8 bases remaining between them. The CDR3 length is 12 residues. CDR1 SGHRS and CDR2 YFSETQ come from the germline V gene. It was with 60 Vbeta and 13 Jbeta primers that the PCR ran. Method: immunoSEQ multiplex PCR; TCRdb's copy keeps in-frame clones and lacks some. The table has around 150,000 clones, roughly 75% seen once. A word on this clone: No antigen is known for it.

The sample comprised PBMCs. This chain links TRBV5-1 with TRBJ1-2; D is unclear. The receptor was isolated from a woman aged 40-49 years in good health and CMV-seropositive. As DNA, the CDR3 is TGCGCCAGCAGCCCCGACTTCTATGGCTACACCTTC. It codes for CASSPDFYGYTF.